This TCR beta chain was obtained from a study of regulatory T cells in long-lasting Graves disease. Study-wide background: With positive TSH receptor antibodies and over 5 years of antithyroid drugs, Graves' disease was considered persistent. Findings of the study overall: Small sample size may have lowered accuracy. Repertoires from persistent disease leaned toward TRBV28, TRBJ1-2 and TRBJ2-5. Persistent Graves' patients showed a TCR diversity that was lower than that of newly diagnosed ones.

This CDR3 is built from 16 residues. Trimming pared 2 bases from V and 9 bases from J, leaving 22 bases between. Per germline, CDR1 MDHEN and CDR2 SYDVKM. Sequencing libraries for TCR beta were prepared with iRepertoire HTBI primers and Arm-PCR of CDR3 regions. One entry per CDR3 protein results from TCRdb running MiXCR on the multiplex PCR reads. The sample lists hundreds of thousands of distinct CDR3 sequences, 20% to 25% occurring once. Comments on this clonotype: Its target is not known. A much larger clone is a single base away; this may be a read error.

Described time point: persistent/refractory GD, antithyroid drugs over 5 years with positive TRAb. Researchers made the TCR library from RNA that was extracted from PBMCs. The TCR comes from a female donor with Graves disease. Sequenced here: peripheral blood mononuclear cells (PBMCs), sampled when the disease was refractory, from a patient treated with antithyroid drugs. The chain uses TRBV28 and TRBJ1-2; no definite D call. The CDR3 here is CASSLVGSGSSGSYTF. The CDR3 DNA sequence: TGTGCCAGCAGTTTAGTCGGTTCGGGGTCCAGCGGGAGCTACACCTTC.